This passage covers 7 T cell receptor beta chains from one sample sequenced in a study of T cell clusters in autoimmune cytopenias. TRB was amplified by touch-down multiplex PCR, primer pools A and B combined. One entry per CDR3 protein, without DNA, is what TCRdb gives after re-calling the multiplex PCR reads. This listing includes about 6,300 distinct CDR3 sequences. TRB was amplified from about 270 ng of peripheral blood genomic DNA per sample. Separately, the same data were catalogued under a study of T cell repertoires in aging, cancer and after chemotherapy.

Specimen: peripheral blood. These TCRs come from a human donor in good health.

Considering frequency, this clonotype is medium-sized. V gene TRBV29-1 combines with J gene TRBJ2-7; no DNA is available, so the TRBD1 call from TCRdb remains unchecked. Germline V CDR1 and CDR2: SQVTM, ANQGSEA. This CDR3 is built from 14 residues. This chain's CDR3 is CSVESRSGADEQYF.

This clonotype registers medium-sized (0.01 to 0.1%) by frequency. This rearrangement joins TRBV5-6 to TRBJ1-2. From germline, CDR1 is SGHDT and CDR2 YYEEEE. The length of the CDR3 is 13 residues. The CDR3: CASSLDGNYGYTF.

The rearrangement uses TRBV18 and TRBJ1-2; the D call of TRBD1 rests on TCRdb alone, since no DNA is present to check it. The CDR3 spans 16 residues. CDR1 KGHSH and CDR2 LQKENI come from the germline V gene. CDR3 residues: CASSHPELQACYGYTF.

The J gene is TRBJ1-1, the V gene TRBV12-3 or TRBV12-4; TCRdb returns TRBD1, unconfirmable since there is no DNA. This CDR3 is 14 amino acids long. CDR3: CASSPRGGRTEAFF.

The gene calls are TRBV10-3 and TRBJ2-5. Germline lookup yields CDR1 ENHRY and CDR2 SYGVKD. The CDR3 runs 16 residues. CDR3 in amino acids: CAISESKIGVQETQYF.

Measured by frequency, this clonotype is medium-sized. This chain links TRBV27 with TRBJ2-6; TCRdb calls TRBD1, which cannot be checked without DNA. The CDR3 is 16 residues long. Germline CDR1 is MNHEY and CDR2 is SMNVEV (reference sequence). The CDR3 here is CASSFTGAEGANVLTF.

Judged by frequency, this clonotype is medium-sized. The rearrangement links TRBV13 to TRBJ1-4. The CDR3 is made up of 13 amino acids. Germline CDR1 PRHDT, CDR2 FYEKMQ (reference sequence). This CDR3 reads CASSGRAFGKLFF.